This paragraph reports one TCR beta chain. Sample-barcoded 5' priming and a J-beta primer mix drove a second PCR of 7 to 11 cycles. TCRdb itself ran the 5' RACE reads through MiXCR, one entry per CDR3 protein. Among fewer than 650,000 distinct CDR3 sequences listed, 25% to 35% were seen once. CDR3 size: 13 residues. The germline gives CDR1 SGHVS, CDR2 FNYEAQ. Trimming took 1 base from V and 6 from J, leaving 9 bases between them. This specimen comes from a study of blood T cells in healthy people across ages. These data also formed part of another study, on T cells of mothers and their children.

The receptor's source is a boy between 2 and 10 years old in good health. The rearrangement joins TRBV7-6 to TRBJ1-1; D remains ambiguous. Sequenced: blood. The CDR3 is CASSLELGAEAFF. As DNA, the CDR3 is TGTGCCAGCAGCTTAGAGCTGGGTGCTGAAGCTTTCTTT.